This T cell receptor beta chain emerged from a study of shared clonotypes between healthy human individuals. Study-wide points: Naive CD4 clonotypes were shared across a few donors at roughly 5.5%.

Concerning this clone: The target antigen is unknown.

Donors were healthy HIV-negative adults without recent acute infections or vaccinations. TCRdb's table, derived via immunoSEQ multiplex PCR, lists solely in-frame clones and lacks some. The sample carries 1.5 million to 1.9 million clones, 95% to 99% recorded once. Trimming left V 3 bases short and J 0 bases short, with 18 bases between. CDR1 is KGHSH, CDR2 LQKENI, per germline. CDR3 length: 17 amino acids. This receptor was identified in a man aged 30 to 45 in good health. Material for sequencing was naive CD4+ T cells sorted from blood. Subset meaning: CD45RA+ positively selected. The gene calls are TRBV18 and TRBJ2-7; a possible D gene is TRBD2 (6 bases). The CDR3 DNA is TGTGCCAGCTCACCTTTAGAACTTGGGGGAGGCTCCTACGAGCAGTACTTC. Its translation: CASSPLELGGGSYEQYF.